This TCR beta chain derives from a study of T cell changes during pregnancy in multiple sclerosis. Libraries were prepared by immunoSEQ multiplex PCR; TCRdb keeps only in-frame clonotypes and omits some of them. The repertoire includes 45,000 to 60,000 clones, about nine tenths of them detected once, and roughly 0.6% sits in the top ten. V trimming: 2 bases; J trimming: 6 bases; junction bases outside the gene matches: 9. Germline V CDR1 and CDR2: ENHRY, SYGVKD. There are 16 residues in the CDR3. V and J are TRBV10-3 and TRBJ2-3, with 9 bases lining up with TRBD1. The TCR originated in a female donor in good health, enrolled as a control in a pregnancy study. Here the sequenced sample was CD4+ T cells from peripheral blood mononuclear cells, taken after pregnancy. The CDR3 DNA reads TGTGCCATCAGTGAGCCCACAGGGGGCCCACGCGATACGCAGTATTTT. Its translation is CAISEPTGGPRDTQYF.